The source of this TCR beta chain is a study of T cell repertoires in cytomegalovirus infection. TCRdb processed the reads anew with MiXCR; each CDR3 protein has one entry. The sample holds approximately 1,000,000 distinct CDR3 sequences, 31% seen once. Points on this clonotype: Its antigen is still unknown. A much larger clone lies one base from this, so it may be a read error.

The CDR3 has 13 amino acids. Per the germline V gene, CDR1 is SGHTA and CDR2 is FQGNSA. This sequence was found in a human donor in good health (CMV status not recorded). Some clones in this sample may be carry-over from other donors' samples. This chain links TRBV7-2 with TRBJ2-7; either TRBD1 or TRBD2 may supply D (5 bases each). The starting material was cultured CD8+ T cells from PBMCs, obtained from culture after CMV antigen stimulation. The CDR3 sequence: CASSSGANYERYF. The CDR3 coding sequence is TGTGCCAGCAGCTCCGGGGCTAACTACGAGCGGTACTTC.